This passage covers 3 T cell receptor beta chains from one sample sequenced in a study of shared T cell receptors in the human thymus. Measured with immunoSEQ multiplex PCR; TCRdb has only the in-frame clones, and not every one. The data hold roughly 700,000 clones, with 88% observed a single time. This sample also belongs to another study, concerning human thymus T cells.

Sequencing input: thymocytes. The receptors here all came from a boy in the first two years of life with a congenital heart defect.

The chain couples TRBV4-3 to TRBJ2-7, with 11 bases lining up with TRBD2. Germline V CDR1 and CDR2: LGHNA, YSLEER. The length of the CDR3 is 20 residues. The J segment lost 4 bases and the V segment lost 0 bases, leaving 17 bases of the junction unmatched. CDR3 residues: CASSQERTGLLAGEGYEQYF. The CDR3 DNA reads TGCGCCAGCAGCCAAGAAAGGACAGGACTACTAGCGGGAGAGGGGTACGAGCAGTACTTC.

J is TRBJ2-5 and V is TRBV30, with 10 positions matching TRBD2. The CDR3 has 19 amino acids. After removal of 0 bases from V and 4 bases from J, the junction contained 17 bases not matched to a gene. In germline, CDR1 is GTSNPN, CDR2 SVGIG (reference sequence). The CDR3 coding sequence is TGTGCCTGGAGTGTTAGCCCCGCTCGGACTAGCGGTAGGGGAGAGACCCAGTACTTC. The encoded protein is CAWSVSPARTSGRGETQYF.

This chain uses TRBV4-2 with TRBJ1-2; D unclear. Per the germline V gene, CDR1 is LGHNA and CDR2 is YNFKEQ. The V end was cut by 1 base, the J end by 1 base, with 7 bases between. This CDR3 is 14 amino acids long. DNA of the CDR3: TGTGCCAGCAGCCAAGTGGCAGTTAACTATGGCTACACCTTC. Protein: CASSQVAVNYGYTF.